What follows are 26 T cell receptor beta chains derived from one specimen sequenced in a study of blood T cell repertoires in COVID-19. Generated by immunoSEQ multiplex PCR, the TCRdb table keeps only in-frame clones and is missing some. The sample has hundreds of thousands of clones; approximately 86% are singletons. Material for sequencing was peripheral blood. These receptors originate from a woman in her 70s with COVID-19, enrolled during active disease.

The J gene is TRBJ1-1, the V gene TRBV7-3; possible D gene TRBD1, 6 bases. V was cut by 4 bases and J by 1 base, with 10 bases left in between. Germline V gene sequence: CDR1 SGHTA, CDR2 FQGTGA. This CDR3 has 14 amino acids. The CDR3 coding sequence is TGTGCCAGCAGCTCGACAGGTGGGAACACTGAAGCTTTCTTT. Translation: CASSSTGGNTEAFF.

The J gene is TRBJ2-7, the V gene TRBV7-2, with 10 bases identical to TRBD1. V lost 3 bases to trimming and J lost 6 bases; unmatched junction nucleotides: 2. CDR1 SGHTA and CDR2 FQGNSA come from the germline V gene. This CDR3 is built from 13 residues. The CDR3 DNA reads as TGTGCCAGCAGCTTTAGGACAGGGGGCGAGCAGTACTTC. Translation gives CASSFRTGGEQYF. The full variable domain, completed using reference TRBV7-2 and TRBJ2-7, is GAGVSQSPSNKVTEKGKDVELRCDPISGHTALYWYRQSLGQGLEFLIYFQGNSAPDKSGLPSDRFSAERTGGSVSTLTIQRTQQEDSAVYLCASSFRTGGEQYFGPGTRLTVT.

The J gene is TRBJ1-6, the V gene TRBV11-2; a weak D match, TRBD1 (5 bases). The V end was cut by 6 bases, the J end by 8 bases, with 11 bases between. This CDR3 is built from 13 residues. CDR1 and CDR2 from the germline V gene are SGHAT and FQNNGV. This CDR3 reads CASRITRDSPLHF. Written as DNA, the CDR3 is TGTGCCAGCAGGATAACCAGGGATTCACCCCTCCACTTT.

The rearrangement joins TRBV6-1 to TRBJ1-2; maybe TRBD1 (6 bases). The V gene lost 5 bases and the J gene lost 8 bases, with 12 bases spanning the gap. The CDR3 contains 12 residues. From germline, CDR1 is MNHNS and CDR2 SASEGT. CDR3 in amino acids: CASSQTGRGYTF. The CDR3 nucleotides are TGTGCCAGCAGTCAGACAGGTCGAGGCTACACCTTC.

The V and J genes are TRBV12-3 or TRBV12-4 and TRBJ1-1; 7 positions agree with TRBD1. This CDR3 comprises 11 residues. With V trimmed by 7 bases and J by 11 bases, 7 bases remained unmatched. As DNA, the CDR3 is TGTGCCAGCACCCAACAGGGGTTGGCTTTCTTT. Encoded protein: CASTQQGLAFF.

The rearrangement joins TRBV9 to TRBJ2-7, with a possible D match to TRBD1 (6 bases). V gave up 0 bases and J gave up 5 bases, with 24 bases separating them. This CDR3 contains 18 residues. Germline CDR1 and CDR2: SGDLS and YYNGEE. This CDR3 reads CASSVDPLPGAGDDEQYF. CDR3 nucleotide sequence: TGTGCCAGCAGCGTAGATCCCCTCCCAGGGGCCGGAGACGACGAGCAGTACTTC.

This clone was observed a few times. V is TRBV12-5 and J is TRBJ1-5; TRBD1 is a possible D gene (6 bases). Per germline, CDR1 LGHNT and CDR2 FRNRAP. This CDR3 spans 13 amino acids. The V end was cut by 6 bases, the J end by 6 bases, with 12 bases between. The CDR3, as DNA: TGTGCTAGTGGGAGGGGGGGCGGTCAGCCCCAGCATTTT. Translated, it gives CASGRGGGQPQHF.

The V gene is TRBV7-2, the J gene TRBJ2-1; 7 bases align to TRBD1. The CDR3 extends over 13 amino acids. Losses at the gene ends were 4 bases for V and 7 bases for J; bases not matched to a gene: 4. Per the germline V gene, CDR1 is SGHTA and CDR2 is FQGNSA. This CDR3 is CASSYRGGNEQFF. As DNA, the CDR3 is TGTGCCAGCAGCTACAGGGGTGGGAATGAGCAGTTCTTC.

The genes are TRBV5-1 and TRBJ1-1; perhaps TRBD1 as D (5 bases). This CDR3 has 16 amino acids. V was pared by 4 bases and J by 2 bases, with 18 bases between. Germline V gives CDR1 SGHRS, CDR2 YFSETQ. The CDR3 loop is CASSRDSPALNTEAFF. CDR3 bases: TGCGCCAGCAGCCGAGACAGTCCTGCCCTAAACACTGAAGCTTTCTTT.

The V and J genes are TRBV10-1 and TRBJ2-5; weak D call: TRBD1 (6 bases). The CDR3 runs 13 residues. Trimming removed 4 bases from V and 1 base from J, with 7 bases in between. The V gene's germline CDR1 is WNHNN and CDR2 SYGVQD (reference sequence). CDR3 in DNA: TGCGCCAGCAGTGGACAGGTCCAAGAGACCCAGTACTTC. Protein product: CASSGQVQETQYF.

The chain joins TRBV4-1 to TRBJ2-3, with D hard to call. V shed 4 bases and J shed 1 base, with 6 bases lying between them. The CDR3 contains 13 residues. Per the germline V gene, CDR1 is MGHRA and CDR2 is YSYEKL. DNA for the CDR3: TGCGCCAGCAGCCTTACACGCACAGATACGCAGTATTTT. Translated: CASSLTRTDTQYF.

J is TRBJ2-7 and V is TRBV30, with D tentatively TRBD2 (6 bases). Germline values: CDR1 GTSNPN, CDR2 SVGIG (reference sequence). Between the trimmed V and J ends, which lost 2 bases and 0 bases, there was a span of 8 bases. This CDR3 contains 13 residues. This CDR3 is CAWSIGSSYEQYF. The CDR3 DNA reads TGTGCCTGGAGTATCGGGAGCTCCTACGAGCAGTACTTC.

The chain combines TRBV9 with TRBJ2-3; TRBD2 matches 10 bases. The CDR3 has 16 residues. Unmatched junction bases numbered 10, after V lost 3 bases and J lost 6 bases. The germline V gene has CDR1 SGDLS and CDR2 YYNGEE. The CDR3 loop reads CASSAQASGGSDTQYF. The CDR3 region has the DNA TGTGCCAGCAGCGCCCAGGCTAGCGGGGGTTCGGATACGCAGTATTTT.

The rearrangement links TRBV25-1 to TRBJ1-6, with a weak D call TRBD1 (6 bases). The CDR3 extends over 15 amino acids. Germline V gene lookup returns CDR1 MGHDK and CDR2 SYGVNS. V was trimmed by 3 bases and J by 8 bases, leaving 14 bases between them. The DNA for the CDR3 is TGTGCCAGCAGTGACCCCAGGGGAAGGGATTCACCCCTCCACTTT. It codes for CASSDPRGRDSPLHF.

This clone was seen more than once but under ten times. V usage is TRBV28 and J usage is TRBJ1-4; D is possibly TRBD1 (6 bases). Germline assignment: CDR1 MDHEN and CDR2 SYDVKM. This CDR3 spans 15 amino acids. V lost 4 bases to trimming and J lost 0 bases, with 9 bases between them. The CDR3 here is CASSYRTATNEKLFF. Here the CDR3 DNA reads TGTGCCAGCAGTTACAGGACAGCAACTAATGAAAAACTGTTTTTT.

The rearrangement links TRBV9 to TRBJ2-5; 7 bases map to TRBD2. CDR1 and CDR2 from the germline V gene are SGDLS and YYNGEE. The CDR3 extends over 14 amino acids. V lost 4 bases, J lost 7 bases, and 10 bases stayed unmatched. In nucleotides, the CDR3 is TGTGCCAGCAGCCCCTCGGGGGGTATCGGGACCCAGTACTTC. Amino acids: CASSPSGGIGTQYF.

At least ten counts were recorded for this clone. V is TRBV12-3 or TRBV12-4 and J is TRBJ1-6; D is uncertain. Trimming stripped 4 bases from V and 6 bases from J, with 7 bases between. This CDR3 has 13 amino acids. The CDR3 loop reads CASSYQFNSPLHF. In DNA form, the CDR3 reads TGTGCCAGCAGTTACCAGTTTAATTCACCCCTCCACTTT.

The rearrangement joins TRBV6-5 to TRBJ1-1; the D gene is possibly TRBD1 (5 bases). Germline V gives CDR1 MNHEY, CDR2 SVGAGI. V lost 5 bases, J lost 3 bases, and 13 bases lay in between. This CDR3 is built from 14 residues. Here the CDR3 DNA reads TGTGCCAGCAGTACCCAGACAGTTCACACTGAAGCTTTCTTT. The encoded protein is CASSTQTVHTEAFF.

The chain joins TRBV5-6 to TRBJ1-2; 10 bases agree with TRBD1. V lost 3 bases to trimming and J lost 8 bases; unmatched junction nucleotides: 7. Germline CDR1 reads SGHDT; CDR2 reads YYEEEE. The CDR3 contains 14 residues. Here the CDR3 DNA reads TGTGCCAGCAGCTCTGGGACAGGGGAGCGCGGCTACACCTTC. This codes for CASSSGTGERGYTF.

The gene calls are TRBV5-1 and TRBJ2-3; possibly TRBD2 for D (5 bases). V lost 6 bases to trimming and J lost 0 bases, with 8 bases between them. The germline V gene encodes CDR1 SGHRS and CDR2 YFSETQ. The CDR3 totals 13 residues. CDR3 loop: CASNSGSTDTQYF. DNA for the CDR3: TGCGCCAGCAATTCGGGGAGCACAGATACGCAGTATTTT.

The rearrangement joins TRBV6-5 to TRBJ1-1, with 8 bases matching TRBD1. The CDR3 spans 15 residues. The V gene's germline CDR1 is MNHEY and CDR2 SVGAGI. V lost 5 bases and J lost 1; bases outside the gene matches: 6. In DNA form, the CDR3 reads TGTGCCAGCAGTAGGACAGGGTTTGGGAACACTGAAGCTTTCTTT. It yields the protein CASSRTGFGNTEAFF.

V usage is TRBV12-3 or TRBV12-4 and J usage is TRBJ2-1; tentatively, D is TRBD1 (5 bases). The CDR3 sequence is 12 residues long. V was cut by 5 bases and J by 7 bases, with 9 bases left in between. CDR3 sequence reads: CASSLRGNEQFF. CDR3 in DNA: TGTGCCAGCAGTCTAAGGGGTAATGAGCAGTTCTTC.

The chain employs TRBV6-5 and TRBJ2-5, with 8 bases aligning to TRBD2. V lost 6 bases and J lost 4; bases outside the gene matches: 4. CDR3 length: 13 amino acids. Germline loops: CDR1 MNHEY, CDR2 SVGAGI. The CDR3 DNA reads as TGTGCCAGCAGCCTAAGCGGGGGAGAGACCCAGTACTTC. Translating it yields CASSLSGGETQYF.

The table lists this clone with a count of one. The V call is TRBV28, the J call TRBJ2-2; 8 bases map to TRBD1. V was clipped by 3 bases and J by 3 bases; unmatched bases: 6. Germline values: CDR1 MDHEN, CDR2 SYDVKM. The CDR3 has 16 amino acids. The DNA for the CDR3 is TGTGCCAGCAGTTTGGATGAGACAGGGGACACCGGGGAGCTGTTTTTT. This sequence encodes CASSLDETGDTGELFF. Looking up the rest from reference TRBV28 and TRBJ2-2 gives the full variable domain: DVKVTQSSRYLVKRTGEKVFLECVQDMDHENMFWYRQDPGLGLRLIYFSYDVKMKEKGDIPEGYSVSREKKERFSLILESASTNQTSMYLCASSLDETGDTGELFFGEGSRLTVL.

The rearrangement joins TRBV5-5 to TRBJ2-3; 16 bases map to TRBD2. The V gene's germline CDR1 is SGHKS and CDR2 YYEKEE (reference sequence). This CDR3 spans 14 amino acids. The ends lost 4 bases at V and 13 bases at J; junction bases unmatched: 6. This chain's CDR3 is CASSGTSGGATEYF. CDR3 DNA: TGTGCCAGCAGCGGGACTAGCGGGGGGGCCACGGAGTATTTT. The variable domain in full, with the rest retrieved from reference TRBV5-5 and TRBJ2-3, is DAGVTQSPTHLIKTRGQQVTLRCSPISGHKSVSWYQQVLGQGPQFIFQYYEKEERGRGNFPDRFSARQFPNYSSELNVNALLLGDSALYLCASSGTSGGATEYFGPGTRLTVL.

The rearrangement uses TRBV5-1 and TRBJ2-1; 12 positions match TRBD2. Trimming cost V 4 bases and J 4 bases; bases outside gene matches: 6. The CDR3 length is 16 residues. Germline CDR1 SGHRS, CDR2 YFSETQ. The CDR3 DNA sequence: TGCGCCAGCAGCCCTAGCGGGGGGGCTATTTACAATGAGCAGTTCTTC. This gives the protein CASSPSGGAIYNEQFF.